This T cell receptor beta chain derives from a study of OX40 agonist ivuxolimab in advanced cancers. In terms of the full investigation: The costimulatory receptor OX40 (CD134) was targeted by ivuxolimab, a fully human IgG2 agonistic monoclonal antibody. The paper describes the monotherapy dose-escalation part (N of about 55 patients) of the phase I trial of ivuxolimab. A male proportion of roughly 80% and a mean age of approximately 60 years, ranging from about 23 to 90, were recorded for the dose-escalation cohort. The point of sequencing TCRbeta in the periphery was to test whether ivuxolimab changed TCR sequence diversity and drove clonal T-cell expansion. Partial responses occurred in three dose-escalation patients, of whom one had hepatocellular carcinoma and two had cutaneous melanoma. Intravenous ivuxolimab was administered to patients every 2 weeks at six dose levels: 0.01, 0.1, 0.3, 1.5, 3 and 10 mg/kg. Prior anti-PD-1, anti-PD-L1 or anti-CTLA-4 therapy was permitted, and approximately 42% of dose-escalation patients had received checkpoint inhibitors. Of the approximately 54 dose-escalation patients, hepatocellular carcinoma was present in approximately 20, melanoma in around 15, renal cell carcinoma in 9 and head and neck cancer in 9.

In this sample, this clone turned up a few times. The target of this receptor is not known. One base away there is no much larger clone; base qualities are not given. Paper-wide results and their limitations: At doses of 0.1 to 3.0 mg/kg, clonal expansion of both CD4+ and CD8+ blood T cells was observed from baseline to week 6. Low levels of normalized T-cell clonal expansion were also seen in some nonresponding patients. In partial responders in the 0.1-3.0 mg/kg groups, normalized peripheral clonal expansion was found to be among the lowest, especially among CD8+ T cells. Which antigens the clonally expanded peripheral T cells were specific for was not determined. On average, CD8+ T cells showed more expanded clones than CD4+ T cells after ivuxolimab.

For sequencing of the TCRbeta CDR3 region, genomic DNA was extracted from the sorted cells. The immunoSEQ Assay was used to sequence the TCRbeta CDR3 regions. The source is immuneACCESS, and TCRdb retained only in-frame sequences with V and J called. Part of the clones is not carried over; for the studies checked, unresolved V genes explain less than half of this, and the remainder is unexplained. The sample includes tens of thousands of clones, with roughly 83% observed a single time. About 7% of the sample lies in the top ten. Patients with a history of autoimmune disease or receiving systemic immunosuppression were excluded from the trial. In every dose cohort, peripheral blood was drawn for TCR sequencing at baseline, cycle 4 day 1, and cycle 7 day 1. Samples were obtained from an open-label, multicenter, first-in-human phase I dose-escalation trial of ivuxolimab. Adults with locally advanced or metastatic melanoma, renal cell carcinoma, hepatocellular carcinoma or head and neck squamous cell carcinoma were enrolled in the trial. Before TCR sequencing, CD4+ T cells and CD8+ T cells from peripheral blood were sorted into separate populations.

Counted from cysteine to phenylalanine, this CDR3 has 14 amino acids. Kept here is only the CDR3 DNA, which spans 42 bases and is read in frame from base 1. The germline V gene (reference sequence) supplies CDR1 SEHNR and CDR2 FQNEAQ. The V end loses 1 base and the J end loses 0 bases, and a stretch of 4 bases separates them. Rearrangement joined TRBV7-9 to TRBJ2-4, with no confidently assigned D gene. This clonotype was obtained from an adult with an advanced solid tumor such as melanoma, head and neck, liver or kidney cancer. Material: CD4+ or CD8+ T cells sorted from blood, obtained in a trial of the OX40 agonist ivuxolimab. The DNA is TGTGCCAGCAGCTTAGTACCAGCCAAAAACATTCAGTACTTC. Translated, this gives CASSLVPAKNIQYF.